A selection of T cell receptor beta chains follows, all from one sample in a study of shared clonotypes between healthy human individuals. The repertoire was sequenced with immunoSEQ multiplex PCR; TCRdb's copy has only in-frame clones and lacks some. The sample includes hundreds of thousands of clones, 74% of them seen just once. Sample: memory CD4+ T cells sorted from blood. All receptors derive from a woman in her thirties in good health. CDR3s leave out the opening cysteine and the closing phenylalanine or tryptophan.

CDR3aa | v_gene
AWSVNTGTVTDTQY | TRBV30
SVGFRGAYEQY | TRBV29-1
ASSLDRGQGGDTQY | TRBV27
ASSQDSQGRQPQH | TRBV19
ASSFASGGTEAF | TRBV11-2
ASSLGRTGELF | TRBV19
ASSVVASGRGTGELF | TRBV9
ASSPLGVGETQY | TRBV11-3
ASSPRTGVDEQY | TRBV18
ASSVNGDTDTQY | TRBV5-1
ASSPEAWETQY | TRBV5-4
ASSQGQIVSGANVLT | TRBV4-1
ASSNWGQTSGEKGSTDTQY | TRBV28
ASRYLNRNTIY | TRBV6-1
ASSPETGATIY | TRBV6-5
ASQAMIDTEAF | TRBV19
ASFPDGVQGTGELF | TRBV19
SAEVEGGYT | TRBV29-1
ASSPPRTSGSYEQY | TRBV7-9
ASSFGDRDTGELF | TRBV5-1
ASSQLRGKPGQGKETQY | TRBV14
ASSALPSGRVYEQF | TRBV27
ASSLGTGGEQF | TRBV14
ASSLRGGTYEQY | TRBV28
ASSWAQGASYEQY | TRBV7-2
AISRDRVEKLF | TRBV28
ASSRPLQGDTQY | TRBV25-1
ASSRDLTYEQY | TRBV6-5
ASSLMGNEQF | TRBV5-1
AISESGSTGELF | TRBV10-3
VDYGYT | TRBV28